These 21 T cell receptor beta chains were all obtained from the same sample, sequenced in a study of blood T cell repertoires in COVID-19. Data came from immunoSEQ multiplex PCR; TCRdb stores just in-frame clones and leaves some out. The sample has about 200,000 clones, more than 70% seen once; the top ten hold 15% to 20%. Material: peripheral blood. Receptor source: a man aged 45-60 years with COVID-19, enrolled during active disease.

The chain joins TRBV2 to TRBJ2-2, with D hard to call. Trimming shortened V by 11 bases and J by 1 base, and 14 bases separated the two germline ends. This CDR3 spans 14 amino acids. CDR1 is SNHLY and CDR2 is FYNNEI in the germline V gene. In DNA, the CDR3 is TGTGCCGCCCAAGGTCGACAGAACACCGGGGAGCTGTTTTTT. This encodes CAAQGRQNTGELFF.

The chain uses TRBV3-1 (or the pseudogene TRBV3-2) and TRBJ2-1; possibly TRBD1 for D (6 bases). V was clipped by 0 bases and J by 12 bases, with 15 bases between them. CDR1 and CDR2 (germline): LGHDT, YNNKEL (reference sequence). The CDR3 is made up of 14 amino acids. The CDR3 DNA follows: TGTGCCAGCAGCCAAGAAGGAGGACAGAGCCCGCAGTTCTTC. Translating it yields CASSQEGGQSPQFF.

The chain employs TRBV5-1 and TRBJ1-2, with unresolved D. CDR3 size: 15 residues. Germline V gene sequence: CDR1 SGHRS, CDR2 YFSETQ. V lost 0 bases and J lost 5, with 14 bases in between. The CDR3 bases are TGCGCCAGCAGCTTGGCGGGAGACTACAATTATGGCTACACCTTC. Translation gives CASSLAGDYNYGYTF. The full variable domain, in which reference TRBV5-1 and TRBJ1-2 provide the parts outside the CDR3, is KAGVTQTPRYLIKTRGQQVTLSCSPISGHRSVSWYQQTPGQGLQFLFEYFSETQRNKGNFPGRFSGRQFSNSRSEMNVSTLELGDSALYLCASSLAGDYNYGYTFGSGTRLTVV.

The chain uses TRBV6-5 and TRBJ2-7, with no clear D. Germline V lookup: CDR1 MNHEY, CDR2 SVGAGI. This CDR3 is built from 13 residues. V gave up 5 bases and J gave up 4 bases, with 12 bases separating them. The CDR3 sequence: CASSPSDWYEQYF. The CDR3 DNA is TGTGCCAGCAGTCCCTCCGACTGGTACGAGCAGTACTTC.

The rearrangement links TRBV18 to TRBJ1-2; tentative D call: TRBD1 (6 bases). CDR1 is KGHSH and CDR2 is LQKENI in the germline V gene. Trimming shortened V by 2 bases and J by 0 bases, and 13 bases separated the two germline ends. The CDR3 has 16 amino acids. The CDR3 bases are TGTGCCAGCTCACCAGCCGGGACACGAGCTAACTATGGCTACACCTTC. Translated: CASSPAGTRANYGYTF.

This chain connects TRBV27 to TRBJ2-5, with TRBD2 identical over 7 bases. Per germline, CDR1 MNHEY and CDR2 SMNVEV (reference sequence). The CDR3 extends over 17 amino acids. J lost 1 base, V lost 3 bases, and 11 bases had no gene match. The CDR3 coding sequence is TGTGCCAGCAGTTTTTCCCGGGATAGCGGGTTCCAAGAGACCCAGTACTTC. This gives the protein CASSFSRDSGFQETQYF.

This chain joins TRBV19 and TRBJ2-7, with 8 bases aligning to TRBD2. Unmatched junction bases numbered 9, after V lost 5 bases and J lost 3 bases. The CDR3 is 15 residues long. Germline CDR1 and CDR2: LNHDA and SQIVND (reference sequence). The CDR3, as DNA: TGTGCCAGTAGTTCCGCGGGACTAGGTTACTACGAGCAGTACTTC. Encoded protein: CASSSAGLGYYEQYF.

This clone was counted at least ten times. As DNA, the CDR3 is TGTGCCTGGAGTGTATTAAGGGGCAGGGGCCACGAGCAGTACTTC. This translates into CAWSVLRGRGHEQYF. The genes are TRBV30 and TRBJ2-7; a possible D gene is TRBD1 (6 bases). V was trimmed by 0 bases and J by 5 bases, leaving 17 bases between them. From germline, CDR1 is GTSNPN and CDR2 SVGIG (reference sequence). CDR3 length: 15 amino acids. The full variable domain, with the rest looked up from reference TRBV30 and TRBJ2-7, is SQTIHQWPATLVQPVGSPLSLECTVEGTSNPNLYWYRQAAGRGLQLLFYSVGIGQISSEVPQNLSASRPQDRQFILSSKKLLLSDSGFYLCAWSVLRGRGHEQYFGPGTRLTVT.

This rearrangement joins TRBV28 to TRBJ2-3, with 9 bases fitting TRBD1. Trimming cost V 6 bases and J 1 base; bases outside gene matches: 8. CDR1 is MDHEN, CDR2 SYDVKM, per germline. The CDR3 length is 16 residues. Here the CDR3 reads CASRSQGASGTDTQYF. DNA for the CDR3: TGTGCCAGCAGGTCACAGGGGGCGTCGGGCACAGATACGCAGTATTTT.

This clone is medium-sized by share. CDR3 protein: CASSSEAQETQYF. In DNA, the CDR3 is TGTGCCAGCAGTTCCGAGGCCCAAGAGACCCAGTACTTC. The chain has TRBV6-2 or TRBV6-3 and TRBJ2-5; D is ambiguous. CDR3 length: 13 amino acids. The germline V and J ends were trimmed by 4 bases and 1 base, with 7 bases remaining between them. The V gene's germline CDR1 is MNHEY and CDR2 SVGEGT.

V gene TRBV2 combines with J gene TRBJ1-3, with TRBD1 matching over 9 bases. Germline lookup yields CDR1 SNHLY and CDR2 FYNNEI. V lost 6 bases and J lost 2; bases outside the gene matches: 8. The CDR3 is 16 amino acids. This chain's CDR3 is CASSEGQGIPGNTIYF. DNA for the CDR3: TGTGCCAGCAGCGAGGGACAGGGCATTCCTGGAAACACCATATATTTT.

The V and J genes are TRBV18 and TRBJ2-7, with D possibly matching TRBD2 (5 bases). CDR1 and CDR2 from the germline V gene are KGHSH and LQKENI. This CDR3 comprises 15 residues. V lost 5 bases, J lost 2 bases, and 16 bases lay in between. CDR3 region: CASSVGLPRTYEQYF. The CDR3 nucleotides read TGTGCCAGCTCAGTTGGACTGCCGCGCACCTACGAGCAGTACTTC.

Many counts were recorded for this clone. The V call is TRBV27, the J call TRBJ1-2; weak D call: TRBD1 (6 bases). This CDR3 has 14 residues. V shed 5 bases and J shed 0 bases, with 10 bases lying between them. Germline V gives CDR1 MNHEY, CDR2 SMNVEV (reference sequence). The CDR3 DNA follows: TGTGCCAGCAGTGGGACACGCGCTAACTATGGCTACACCTTC. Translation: CASSGTRANYGYTF.

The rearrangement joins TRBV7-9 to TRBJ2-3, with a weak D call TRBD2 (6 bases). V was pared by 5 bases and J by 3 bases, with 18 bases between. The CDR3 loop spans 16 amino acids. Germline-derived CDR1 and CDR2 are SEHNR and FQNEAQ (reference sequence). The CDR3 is CASSNLGTGGTDTQYF. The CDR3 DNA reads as TGTGCCAGCAGCAACCTGGGAACAGGAGGGACAGATACGCAGTATTTT.

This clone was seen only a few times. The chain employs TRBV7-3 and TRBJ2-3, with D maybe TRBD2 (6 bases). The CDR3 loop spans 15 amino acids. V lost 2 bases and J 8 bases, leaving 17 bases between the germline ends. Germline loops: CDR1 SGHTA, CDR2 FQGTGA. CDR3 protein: CASSLQGLGEGTQYF. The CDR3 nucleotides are TGTGCCAGCAGCTTACAGGGACTCGGAGAGGGTACGCAGTATTTT.

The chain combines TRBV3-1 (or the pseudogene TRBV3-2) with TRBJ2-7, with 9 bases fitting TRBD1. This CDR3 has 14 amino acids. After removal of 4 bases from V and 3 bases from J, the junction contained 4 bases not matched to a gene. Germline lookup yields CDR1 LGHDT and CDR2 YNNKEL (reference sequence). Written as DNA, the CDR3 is TGTGCCAGCAGCCGGACAGGGGAAAGCTACGAGCAGTACTTC. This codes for CASSRTGESYEQYF.

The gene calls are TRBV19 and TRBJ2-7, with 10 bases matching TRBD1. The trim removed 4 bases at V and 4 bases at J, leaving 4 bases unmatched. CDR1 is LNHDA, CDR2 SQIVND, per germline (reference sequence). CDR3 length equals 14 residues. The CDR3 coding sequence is TGTGCCAGTAGTACGACAGGGGGCACGTACGAGCAGTACTTC. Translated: CASSTTGGTYEQYF.

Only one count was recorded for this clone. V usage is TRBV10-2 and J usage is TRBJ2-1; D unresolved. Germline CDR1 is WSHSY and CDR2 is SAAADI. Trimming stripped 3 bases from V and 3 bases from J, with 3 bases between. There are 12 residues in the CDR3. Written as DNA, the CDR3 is TGCGCCAGCAGTGACAGCTACAATGAGCAGTTCTTC. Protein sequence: CASSDSYNEQFF.

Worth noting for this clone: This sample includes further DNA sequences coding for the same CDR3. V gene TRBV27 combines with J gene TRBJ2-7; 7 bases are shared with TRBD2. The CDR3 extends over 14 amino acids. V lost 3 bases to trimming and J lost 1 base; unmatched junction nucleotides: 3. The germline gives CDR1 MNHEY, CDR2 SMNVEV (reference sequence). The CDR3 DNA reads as TGTGCCAGCAGTTTGTTGGGGGGGTCCTACGAGCAGTACTTC. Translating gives CASSLLGGSYEQYF.

The CDR3 loop reads CASRSSLAGVTDTQYF. For the CDR3, the DNA is TGTGCCAGCCGTTCCTCCCTAGCGGGGGTCACAGATACGCAGTATTTT. V usage is TRBV27 and J usage is TRBJ2-3, with 10 bases lining up with TRBD2. CDR3 length: 16 residues. Germline V gene data show CDR1 as MNHEY and CDR2 as SMNVEV (reference sequence). V dropped 8 bases and J dropped 2; count of bases not matched to a gene: 10.

CDR3 sequence reads: CASSPQGTLNTEAFF. The DNA for the CDR3 is TGTGCCAGCTCACCGCAGGGAACGTTGAACACTGAAGCTTTCTTT. The gene calls are TRBV18 and TRBJ1-1; the D gene is possibly TRBD1 (5 bases). Germline lookup yields CDR1 KGHSH and CDR2 LQKENI. Trimming left V 3 bases short and J 0 bases short, with 11 bases between. CDR3 size: 15 residues.